This entry lists 13 T cell receptor beta chains sequenced from one sample in a study of control samples from healthy donors and cancer patients. Only in-frame clones appear in the TCRdb table, and some are missing; sequencing was by immunoSEQ multiplex PCR. Here the sample spans approximately 150,000 clones, around 88% being singletons. The sample taken for sequencing was blood. Receptors were obtained from a man aged 18-30 years in good health.

The gene calls are TRBV7-2 and TRBJ1-4, with 7 bases matching TRBD1. The V and J ends lost 4 bases and 5 bases, in that order; junction bases with no gene match: 4. The CDR3 spans 14 residues. Germline assignment: CDR1 SGHTA and CDR2 FQGNSA. The CDR3 sequence: CASSSTGHNEKLFF. The CDR3 DNA follows: TGTGCCAGCAGCTCGACAGGGCACAATGAAAAACTGTTTTTT.

J is TRBJ1-2 and V is TRBV24-1; 11 bases are shared with TRBD1. The CDR3 extends over 15 amino acids. V trimming: 3 bases; J trimming: 2 bases; junction bases outside the gene matches: 1. The germline V gene encodes CDR1 KGHDR and CDR2 SFDVKD. The CDR3, as DNA: TGTGCCACCAGTGATCGGACAGGGGGCAACTATGGCTACACCTTC. It is translated as CATSDRTGGNYGYTF.

The gene calls are TRBV5-5 and TRBJ1-3; D is uncertain. Per germline, CDR1 SGHKS and CDR2 YYEKEE (reference sequence). The CDR3 loop spans 12 amino acids. V gave up 5 bases and J gave up 2 bases, with 5 bases separating them. CDR3 DNA: TGTGCCAGCAGTCGGCCTGGAAACACCATATATTTT. Translation: CASSRPGNTIYF.

The rearrangement links TRBV19 to TRBJ1-2, with 8 bases identical to TRBD1. The germline CDR1 and CDR2 sequences are LNHDA and SQIVND (reference sequence). Unmatched junction bases numbered 9, after V lost 4 bases and J lost 5 bases. The CDR3 has 15 amino acids. The CDR3 reads CASSTQSGGRYGYTF. The CDR3 DNA is TGTGCCAGTAGTACCCAATCAGGGGGCCGGTATGGCTACACCTTC.

DNA for the CDR3: TGTGCCAGCAGCCCCGGTAGGGGTAGCACTGAAGCTTTCTTT. Amino acid sequence: CASSPGRGSTEAFF. The gene calls are TRBV7-7 and TRBJ1-1, with D perhaps matching TRBD1 (5 bases). Germline lookup yields CDR1 SSHAT and CDR2 FNYEAQ (reference sequence). V was trimmed by 5 bases and J by 4 bases, leaving 14 bases between them. The CDR3 totals 14 residues.

V and J are TRBV15 and TRBJ2-2; tentatively, D is TRBD1 or TRBD2 (5 bases each). Germline CDR1 is LNHNV and CDR2 is YYDKDF (reference sequence). CDR3 length: 14 amino acids. Trimming cost V 2 bases and J 9 bases, with 13 bases left between them. The CDR3 DNA sequence: TGTGCCACCAGCAGACCTGGGGGTCCTCGGGAGCTGTTTTTT. It translates to CATSRPGGPRELFF.

The rearrangement links TRBV9 to TRBJ2-7, with D perhaps TRBD2 (6 bases). CDR1 and CDR2 from the germline V gene are SGDLS and YYNGEE. Trimming removed 4 bases at V and 0 bases at J, with 17 bases between. This CDR3 comprises 16 residues. The CDR3: CASSPSGTVSSYEQYF. The CDR3 nucleotides read TGTGCCAGCAGCCCCTCCGGGACTGTCAGCTCCTACGAGCAGTACTTC.

The chain has TRBV7-8 and TRBJ2-3; D is tentatively TRBD1 or TRBD2 (5 bases each). The V end lost 2 bases, the J end lost 4 bases, and 16 bases lay between the germline ends. The germline V gene encodes CDR1 SGHVS and CDR2 FQNEAQ. This CDR3 region has 16 residues. Written as DNA, the CDR3 is TGTGCCAGCAGCTTAACAGGAGGCAGGTTTCCAGATACGCAGTATTTT. Encoded protein: CASSLTGGRFPDTQYF.

The genes are TRBV5-8 and TRBJ2-2; 10 bases agree with TRBD1. The trim removed 4 bases at V and 5 bases at J, leaving 5 bases unmatched. The CDR3 has 15 amino acids. Germline CDR1 SGHTS, CDR2 YDEGEE. The CDR3 loop reads CASSPGQGITGELFF. Written as DNA, the CDR3 is TGTGCCAGCAGCCCGGGACAGGGGATTACCGGGGAGCTGTTTTTT.

The chain couples TRBV7-3 to TRBJ1-1; possibly TRBD1 for D (6 bases). This CDR3 comprises 15 residues. Germline-derived CDR1 and CDR2 are SGHTA and FQGTGA. V lost 5 bases and J 1 base, leaving 14 bases between the germline ends. The CDR3 region has the DNA TGTGCCAGCAGCCACCGGGACATAAGGAACACTGAAGCTTTCTTT. Residues: CASSHRDIRNTEAFF. Looking up the rest from reference TRBV7-3 and TRBJ1-1 gives the full variable domain: GAGVSQTPSNKVTEKGKYVELRCDPISGHTALYWYRQSLGQGPEFLIYFQGTGAADDSGLPNDRFFAVRPEGSVSTLKIQRTERGDSAVYLCASSHRDIRNTEAFFGQGTRLTVV.

The V gene is TRBV30, the J gene TRBJ1-1, with D tentatively TRBD1 (6 bases). CDR3 length: 12 amino acids. Germline loops: CDR1 GTSNPN, CDR2 SVGIG (reference sequence). Trimming removed 3 bases from V and 11 bases from J, with 16 bases in between. In DNA, the CDR3 is TGTGCCTGGAGCCTCAACCCAGGGGTGGCTTTCTTT. Amino acids: CAWSLNPGVAFF.

CDR3 region: CASRNREGYTF. The CDR3 coding sequence is TGTGCCAGCAGAAACAGGGAGGGCTACACCTTC. This chain links TRBV6-5 with TRBJ1-2; the D gene is possibly TRBD1 (6 bases). Looked up from germline, CDR1 is MNHEY and CDR2 is SVGAGI. This CDR3 is built from 11 residues. V was clipped by 6 bases and J by 8 bases, with 10 bases between them.

This chain uses TRBV6-6 with TRBJ1-1, with D perhaps TRBD1 (5 bases). V was clipped by 6 bases and J by 0 bases, with 8 bases between them. CDR1 and CDR2 from the germline V gene are MNHNY and SVGAGI (reference sequence). The CDR3 covers 13 residues. DNA for the CDR3: TGTGCCAGCAGCCAAGGGGTGAACACTGAAGCTTTCTTT. Translation: CASSQGVNTEAFF.